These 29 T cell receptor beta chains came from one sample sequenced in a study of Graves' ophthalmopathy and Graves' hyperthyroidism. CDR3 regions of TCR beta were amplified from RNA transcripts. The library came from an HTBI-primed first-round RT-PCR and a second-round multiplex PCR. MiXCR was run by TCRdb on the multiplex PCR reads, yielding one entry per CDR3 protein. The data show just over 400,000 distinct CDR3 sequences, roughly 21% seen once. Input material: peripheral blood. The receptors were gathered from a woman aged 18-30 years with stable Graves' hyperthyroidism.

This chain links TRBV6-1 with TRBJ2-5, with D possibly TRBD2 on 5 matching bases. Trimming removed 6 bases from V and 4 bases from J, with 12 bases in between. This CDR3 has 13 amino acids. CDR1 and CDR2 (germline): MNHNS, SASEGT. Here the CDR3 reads CASRRSGRETQYF. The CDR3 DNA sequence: TGTGCCAGCAGAAGGTCGGGGAGAGAGACCCAGTACTTC.

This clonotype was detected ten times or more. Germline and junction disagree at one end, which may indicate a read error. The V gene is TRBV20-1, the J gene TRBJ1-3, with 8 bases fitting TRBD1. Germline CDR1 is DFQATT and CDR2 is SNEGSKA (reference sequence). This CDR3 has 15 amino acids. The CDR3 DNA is TGCAGTGCTAGTGGGACAGGCCGCTCTGGAAGCACCATATATTTT. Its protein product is CSASGTGRSGSTIYF.

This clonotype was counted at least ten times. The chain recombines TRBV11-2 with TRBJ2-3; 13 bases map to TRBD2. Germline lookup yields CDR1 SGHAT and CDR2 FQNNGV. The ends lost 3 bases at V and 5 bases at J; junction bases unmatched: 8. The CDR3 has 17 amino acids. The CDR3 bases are TGTGCCAGCAGCTTCACTAGCGGGAGGGCCACTGGAGATACGCAGTATTTT. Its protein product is CASSFTSGRATGDTQYF.

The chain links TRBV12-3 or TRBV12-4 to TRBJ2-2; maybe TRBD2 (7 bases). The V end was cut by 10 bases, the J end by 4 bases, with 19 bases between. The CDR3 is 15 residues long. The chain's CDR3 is CATSSGGRVTGELFF. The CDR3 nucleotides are TGTGCCACCTCGTCGGGGGGCCGGGTCACCGGGGAGCTGTTTTTT.

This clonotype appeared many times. The CDR3 loop is CASSFSRDQETQYF. The CDR3 DNA reads TGCGCCAGCAGCTTCTCCAGGGACCAAGAGACCCAGTACTTC. The rearrangement joins TRBV5-1 to TRBJ2-5, with a tentative D call TRBD1 (5 bases). Trimming removed 2 bases from V and 0 bases from J, with 8 bases in between. CDR3 length: 14 residues. The germline V gene has CDR1 SGHRS and CDR2 YFSETQ.

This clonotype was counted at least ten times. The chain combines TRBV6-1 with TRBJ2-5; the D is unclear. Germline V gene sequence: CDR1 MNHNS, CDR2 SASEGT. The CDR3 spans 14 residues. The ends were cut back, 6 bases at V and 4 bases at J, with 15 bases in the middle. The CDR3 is CASSPLLAVETQYF. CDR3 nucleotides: TGTGCCAGCAGCCCGCTTTTGGCTGTAGAGACCCAGTACTTC.

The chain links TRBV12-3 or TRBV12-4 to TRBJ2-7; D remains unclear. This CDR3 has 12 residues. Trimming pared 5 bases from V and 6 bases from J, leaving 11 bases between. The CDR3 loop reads CASSTNLPEQYF. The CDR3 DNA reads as TGTGCCAGCAGTACGAACCTACCCGAGCAGTACTTC.

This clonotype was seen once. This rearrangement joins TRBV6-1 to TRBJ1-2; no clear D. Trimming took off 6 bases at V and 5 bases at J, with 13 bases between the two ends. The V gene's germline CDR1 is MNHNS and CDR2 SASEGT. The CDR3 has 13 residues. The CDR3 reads CASRAEGGYGYTF. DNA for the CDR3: TGTGCCAGCAGAGCAGAGGGTGGATATGGCTACACCTTC.

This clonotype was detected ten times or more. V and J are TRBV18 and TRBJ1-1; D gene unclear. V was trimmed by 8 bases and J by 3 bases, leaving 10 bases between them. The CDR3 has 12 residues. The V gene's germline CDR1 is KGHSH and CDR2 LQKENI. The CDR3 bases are TGTGCCAGCAAAGAGGCGGACACTGAAGCTTTCTTT. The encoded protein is CASKEADTEAFF.

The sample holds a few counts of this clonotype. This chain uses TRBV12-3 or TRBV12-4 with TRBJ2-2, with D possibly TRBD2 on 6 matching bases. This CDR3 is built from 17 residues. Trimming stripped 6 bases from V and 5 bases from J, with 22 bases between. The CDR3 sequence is CASREALAIGKTGELFF. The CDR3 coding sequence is TGTGCCAGCAGGGAGGCACTAGCCATCGGAAAAACCGGGGAGCTGTTTTTT.

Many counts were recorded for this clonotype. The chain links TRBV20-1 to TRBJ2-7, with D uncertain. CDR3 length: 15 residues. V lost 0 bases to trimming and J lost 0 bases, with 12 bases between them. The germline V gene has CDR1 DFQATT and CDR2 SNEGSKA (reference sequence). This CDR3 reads CSARDIEMSSYEQYF. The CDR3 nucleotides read TGCAGTGCTAGAGACATAGAAATGAGCTCCTACGAGCAGTACTTC.

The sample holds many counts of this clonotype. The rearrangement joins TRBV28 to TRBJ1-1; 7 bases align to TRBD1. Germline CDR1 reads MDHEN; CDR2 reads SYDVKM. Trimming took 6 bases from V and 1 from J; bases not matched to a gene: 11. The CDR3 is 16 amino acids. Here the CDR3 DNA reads TGTGCCAGCAGCCCTACAGGGGCCATAGGGAACACTGAAGCTTTCTTT. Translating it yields CASSPTGAIGNTEAFF. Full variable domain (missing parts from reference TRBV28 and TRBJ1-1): DVKVTQSSRYLVKRTGEKVFLECVQDMDHENMFWYRQDPGLGLRLIYFSYDVKMKEKGDIPEGYSVSREKKERFSLILESASTNQTSMYLCASSPTGAIGNTEAFFGQGTRLTVV.

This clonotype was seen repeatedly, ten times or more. Here the CDR3 reads CSARDWAKSNQPQHF. The CDR3 bases are TGCAGTGCTAGAGATTGGGCCAAGAGCAATCAGCCCCAGCATTTT. The J gene is TRBJ1-5, the V gene TRBV20-1; D unclear. V was cut by 0 bases and J by 1 base, with 10 bases left in between. Per the germline V gene, CDR1 is DFQATT and CDR2 is SNEGSKA (reference sequence). The CDR3 is 15 amino acids.

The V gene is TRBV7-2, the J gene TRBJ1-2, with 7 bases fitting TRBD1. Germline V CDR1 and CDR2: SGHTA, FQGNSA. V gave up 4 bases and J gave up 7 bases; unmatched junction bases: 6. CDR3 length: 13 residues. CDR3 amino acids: CASSSAGGLGYTF. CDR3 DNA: TGTGCCAGCAGCTCCGCAGGGGGTCTTGGCTACACCTTC.

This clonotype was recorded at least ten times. The CDR3 loop reads CASHRDTQETQYF. The CDR3, as DNA: TGCGCCAGCCACCGGGACACTCAAGAGACCCAGTACTTC. This chain links TRBV5-1 with TRBJ2-5, with a possible D match to TRBD1 (6 bases). CDR1 is SGHRS, CDR2 YFSETQ, per germline. Trimming took 7 bases from V and 2 from J, leaving 12 bases between them. CDR3 size: 13 residues.

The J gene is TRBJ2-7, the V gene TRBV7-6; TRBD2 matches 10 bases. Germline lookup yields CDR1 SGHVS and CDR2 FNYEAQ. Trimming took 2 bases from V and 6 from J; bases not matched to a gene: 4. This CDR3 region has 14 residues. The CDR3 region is CASSLFSGRAEQYF. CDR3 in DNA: TGTGCCAGCAGCTTATTCAGCGGGAGGGCCGAGCAGTACTTC. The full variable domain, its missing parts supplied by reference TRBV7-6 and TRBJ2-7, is GAGVSQSPRYKVTKRGQDVALRCDPISGHVSLYWYRQALGQGPEFLTYFNYEAQQDKSGLPNDRFSAERPEGSISTLTIQRTEQRDSAMYRCASSLFSGRAEQYFGPGTRLTVT.

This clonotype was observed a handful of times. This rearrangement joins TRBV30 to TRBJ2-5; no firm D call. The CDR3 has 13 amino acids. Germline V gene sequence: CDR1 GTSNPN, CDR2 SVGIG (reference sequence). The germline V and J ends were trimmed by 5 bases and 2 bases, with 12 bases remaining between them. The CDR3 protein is CAWDKWGQETQYF. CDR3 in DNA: TGTGCCTGGGATAAGTGGGGTCAAGAGACCCAGTACTTC. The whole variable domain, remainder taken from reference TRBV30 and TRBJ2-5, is SQTIHQWPATLVQPVGSPLSLECTVEGTSNPNLYWYRQAAGRGLQLLFYSVGIGQISSEVPQNLSASRPQDRQFILSSKKLLLSDSGFYLCAWDKWGQETQYFGPGTRLLVL.

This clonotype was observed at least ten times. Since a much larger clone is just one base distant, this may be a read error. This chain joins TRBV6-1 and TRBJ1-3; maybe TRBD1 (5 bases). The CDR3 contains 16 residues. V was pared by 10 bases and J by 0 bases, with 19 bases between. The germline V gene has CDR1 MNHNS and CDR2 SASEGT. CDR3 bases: TGTGCCAACAGAAGAGCCGGAGGACACTCTGGAAACACCATATATTTT. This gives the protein CANRRAGGHSGNTIYF.

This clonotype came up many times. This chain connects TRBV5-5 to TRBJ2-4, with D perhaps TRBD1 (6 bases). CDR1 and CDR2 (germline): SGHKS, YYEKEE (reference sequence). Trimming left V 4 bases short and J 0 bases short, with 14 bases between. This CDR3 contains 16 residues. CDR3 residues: CASSPGQNRAKNIQYF. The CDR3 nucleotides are TGTGCCAGCAGCCCTGGACAGAACCGAGCCAAAAACATTCAGTACTTC.

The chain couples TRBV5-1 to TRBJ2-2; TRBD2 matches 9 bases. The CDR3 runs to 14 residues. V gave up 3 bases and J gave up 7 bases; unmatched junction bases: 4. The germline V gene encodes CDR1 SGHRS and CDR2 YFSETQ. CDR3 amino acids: CASSSALAGGELFF. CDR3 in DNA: TGCGCCAGCAGCTCCGCACTAGCGGGCGGGGAGCTGTTTTTT.

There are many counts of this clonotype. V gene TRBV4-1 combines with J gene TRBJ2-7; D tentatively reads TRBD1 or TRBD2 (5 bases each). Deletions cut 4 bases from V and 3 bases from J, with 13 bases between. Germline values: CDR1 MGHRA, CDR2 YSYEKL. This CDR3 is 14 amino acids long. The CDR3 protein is CASSLSRGDYEQYF. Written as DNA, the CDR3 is TGCGCCAGCAGCCTGAGTAGGGGAGACTACGAGCAGTACTTC.

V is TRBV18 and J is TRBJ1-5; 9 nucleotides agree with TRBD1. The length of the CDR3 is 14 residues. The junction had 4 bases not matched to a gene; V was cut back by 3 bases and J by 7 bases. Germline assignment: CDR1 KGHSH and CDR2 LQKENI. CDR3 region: CASSPGQGLQPQHF. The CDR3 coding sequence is TGTGCCAGCTCACCGGGACAGGGATTACAGCCCCAGCATTTT. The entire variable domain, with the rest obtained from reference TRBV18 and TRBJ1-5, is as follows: NAGVMQNPRHLVRRRGQEARLRCSPMKGHSHVYWYRQLPEEGLKFMVYLQKENIIDESGMPKERFSAEFPKEGPSILRIQQVVRGDSAAYFCASSPGQGLQPQHFGDGTRLSIL.

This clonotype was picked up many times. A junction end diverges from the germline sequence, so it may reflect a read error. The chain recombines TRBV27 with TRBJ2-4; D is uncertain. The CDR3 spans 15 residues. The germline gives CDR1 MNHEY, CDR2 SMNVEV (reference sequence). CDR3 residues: CASRKGLSNVNIKYF. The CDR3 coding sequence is TGTGCCAGCAGGAAGGGTCTCAGCAACGTCAACATTAAGTACTTC.

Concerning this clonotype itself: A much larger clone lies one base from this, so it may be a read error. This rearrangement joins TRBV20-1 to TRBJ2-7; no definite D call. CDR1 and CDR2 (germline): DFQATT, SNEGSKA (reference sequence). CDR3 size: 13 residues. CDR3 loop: CSARESVAYEQCF. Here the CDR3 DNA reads TGCAGTGCTAGAGAAAGCGTAGCCTACGAGCAGTGCTTC.

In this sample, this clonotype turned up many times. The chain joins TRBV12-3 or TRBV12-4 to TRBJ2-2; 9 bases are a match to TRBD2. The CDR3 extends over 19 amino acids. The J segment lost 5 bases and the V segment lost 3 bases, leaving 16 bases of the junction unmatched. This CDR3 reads CASSFRSTYSGRGTGELFF. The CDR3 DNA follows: TGTGCCAGCAGTTTCCGTTCTACCTATAGCGGGAGAGGGACCGGGGAGCTGTTTTTT.

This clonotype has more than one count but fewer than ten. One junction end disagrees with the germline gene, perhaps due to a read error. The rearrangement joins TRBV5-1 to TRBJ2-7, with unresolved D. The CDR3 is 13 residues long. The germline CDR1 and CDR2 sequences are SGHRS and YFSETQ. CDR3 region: CASSLGQTYVQYF. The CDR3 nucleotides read TGCGCCAGCAGCTTGGGCCAGACCTACGTGCAGTACTTC.

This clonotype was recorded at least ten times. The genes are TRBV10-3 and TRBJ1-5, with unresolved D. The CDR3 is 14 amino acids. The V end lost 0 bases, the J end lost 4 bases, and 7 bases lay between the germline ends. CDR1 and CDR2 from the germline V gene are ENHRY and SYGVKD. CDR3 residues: CAISESGRNQPQHF. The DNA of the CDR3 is TGTGCCATCAGTGAGTCGGGCAGAAATCAGCCCCAGCATTTT.

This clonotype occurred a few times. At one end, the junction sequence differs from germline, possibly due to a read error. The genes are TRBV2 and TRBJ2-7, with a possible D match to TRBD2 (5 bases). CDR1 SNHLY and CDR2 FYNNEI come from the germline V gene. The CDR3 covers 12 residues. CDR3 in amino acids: CASRADYYDQYF. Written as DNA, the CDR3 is TGTGCCAGCAGGGCAGACTACTACGATCAGTACTTC.

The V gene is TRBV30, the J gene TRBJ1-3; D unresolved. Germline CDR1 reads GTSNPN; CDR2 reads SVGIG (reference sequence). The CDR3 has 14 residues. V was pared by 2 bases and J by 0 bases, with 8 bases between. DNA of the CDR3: TGTGCCTGGAGTCTAAGATCCTCTGGAAACACCATATATTTT. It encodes CAWSLRSSGNTIYF.